The clone carrying this TCR beta chain was found a few times. The antigen remains unidentified. The PCR made use of 60 Vbeta and 13 Jbeta primers. Here immunoSEQ multiplex PCR was the method, and the copy in TCRdb shows in-frame clones only, minus some. The sample consists of around 200,000 clones, roughly 81% of them appearing once. The data were obtained in a study of cytomegalovirus exposure and HLA in healthy donors. Study-wide results and caveats: There were around 160 TCR beta chains listed as cytomegalovirus-associated.

Germline V gene data show CDR1 as MDHEN and CDR2 as SYDVKM. Germline trimming cut 5 bases from V and 6 bases from J; bases unmatched to any gene: 3. There are 12 residues in the CDR3. Input material: PBMCs. This receptor was identified in a woman in her 30s in good health and CMV-seropositive. This chain uses TRBV28 with TRBJ1-2, with TRBD1 matching 7 bases. CDR3 coding DNA: TGTGCCAGCAGTGAGACAGGGAATGGCTACACCTTC. Protein sequence: CASSETGNGYTF.